The 5 T cell receptor beta chains listed next were all sequenced from one sample in a study of blood T cell repertoires in COVID-19. The assay was immunoSEQ multiplex PCR, and TCRdb's table has in-frame clones only and misses some. Of over 200,000 clones listed, approximately 84% are singletons. Sequenced: peripheral blood. Every receptor here comes from a man aged 50 or older with COVID-19, enrolled during active disease.

This chain joins TRBV24-1 and TRBJ1-1; 7 nucleotides align to TRBD1. Germline V gene data show CDR1 as KGHDR and CDR2 as SFDVKD. CDR3 size: 14 residues. V trimming: 10 bases; J trimming: 5 bases; junction bases outside the gene matches: 12. The CDR3 here is CATIKGGLKTEAFF. In nucleotides, the CDR3 is TGTGCCACGATTAAAGGGGGCCTAAAGACTGAAGCTTTCTTT.

V usage is TRBV11-2 and J usage is TRBJ1-6, with TRBD1 matching 9 bases. CDR1 SGHAT and CDR2 FQNNGV come from the germline V gene. The CDR3 is 15 amino acids. With V trimmed by 4 bases and J by 6 bases, 4 bases remained unmatched. CDR3 amino acids: CASSSLQGANSPLHF. The CDR3 bases are TGTGCCAGCAGCTCCCTACAGGGGGCTAATTCACCCCTCCACTTT.

This clone was recorded at least ten times. V is TRBV18 and J is TRBJ2-7; TRBD1 agrees at 9 bases. Germline V gene sequence: CDR1 KGHSH, CDR2 LQKENI. V lost 3 bases, J lost 3 bases, and 6 bases stayed unmatched. The CDR3 contains 15 residues. This chain's CDR3 is CASSPPGTGFYEQYF. The CDR3 DNA follows: TGTGCCAGCTCACCCCCCGGGACAGGGTTCTACGAGCAGTACTTC. The full variable domain, in which reference TRBV18 and TRBJ2-7 provide the parts outside the CDR3, is NAGVMQNPRHLVRRRGQEARLRCSPMKGHSHVYWYRQLPEEGLKFMVYLQKENIIDESGMPKERFSAEFPKEGPSILRIQQVVRGDSAAYFCASSPPGTGFYEQYFGPGTRLTVT.

The chain has TRBV7-9 and TRBJ2-1, with 13 bases fitting TRBD2. The CDR3 totals 15 residues. J lost 8 bases, V lost 4 bases, and 5 bases had no gene match. Germline CDR1 reads SEHNR; CDR2 reads FQNEAQ (reference sequence). In DNA, the CDR3 is TGTGCCAGCAGCTCGTGGACTAGCGGGAGCCATGAGCAGTTCTTC. Its translation is CASSSWTSGSHEQFF.

This chain connects TRBV7-8 to TRBJ2-7; 8 bases agree with TRBD2. J was trimmed by 2 bases and V by 0 bases; bases with no gene match: 12. The germline V gene has CDR1 SGHVS and CDR2 FQNEAQ. The CDR3 length is 18 residues. This CDR3 reads CASSLASREAADTYEQYF. CDR3 in DNA: TGTGCCAGCAGCTTAGCTTCGCGGGAGGCAGCCGATACCTACGAGCAGTACTTC.